This T cell receptor beta chain appears in the sequencing data of a study of OX40 agonist ivuxolimab in advanced cancers. The V and J ends lost 2 bases and 5 bases, in that order; junction bases with no gene match: 8. CDR3 length: 15 amino acids. CDR1 is GTSNPN, CDR2 SVGIG, per germline (reference sequence). TCRdb's table, derived via immunoSEQ multiplex PCR, lists solely in-frame clones and lacks some. The sample yields 70,000 or so clones, approximately 80% seen once. This sequence was found in an adult with an advanced solid tumor such as melanoma, head and neck, liver or kidney cancer. The sample in question was CD4+ or CD8+ T cells sorted from blood, obtained in a trial of the OX40 agonist ivuxolimab. The chain couples TRBV30 to TRBJ2-5; 10 nucleotides agree with TRBD1. The CDR3 nucleotides are TGTGCCTGGAGTCGGGACAGGGGCATAGGGGAGACCCAGTACTTC. Translating it yields CAWSRDRGIGETQYF. The full variable domain, in which reference TRBV30 and TRBJ2-5 provide the parts outside the CDR3, is SQTIHQWPATLVQPVGSPLSLECTVEGTSNPNLYWYRQAAGRGLQLLFYSVGIGQISSEVPQNLSASRPQDRQFILSSKKLLLSDSGFYLCAWSRDRGIGETQYFGPGTRLLVL.